The clone carrying this TCR beta chain was detected only a few times. The CDR3 loop spans 14 amino acids. The V end was cut by 6 bases, the J end by 1 base, with 11 bases between. Per the germline V gene, CDR1 is SGHNT and CDR2 is YYREEE (reference sequence). Symptom resolution, clearance, or two negative PCRs marked donors in Cohort 3 as recovered. Assay used: immunoSEQ multiplex PCR; TCRdb lists only in-frame clones, some missing. The table shows around 450,000 clones, with around 87% occurring only once. The data belong to a study of blood T cell repertoires in COVID-19. Turning to the study itself: The samples span acute and convalescent COVID-19 from the United States, Italy and Spain.

Sequences were obtained from PBMCs or T cells enriched from blood (not recorded which). The chain recombines TRBV5-4 with TRBJ1-3; weak D call: TRBD1 (6 bases). The TCR originated in a woman aged 18-29 years who had recovered from COVID-19. In DNA form, the CDR3 reads TGTGCCAGCAATGAACAGGGATCTGGAAACACCATATATTTT. Translating it yields CASNEQGSGNTIYF.